This TCR beta chain was identified in a study of CD8+ T cells in alopecia areata. Study in general: The tofacitinib course ran for 6 to 18 months and was followed by 6 months off drug.

Treatment described: oral pan-JAK inhibitor, 5-10 mg twice daily. RNA was isolated and reverse transcribed to cDNA, the sequencing template. Libraries were prepared by immunoSEQ multiplex PCR; TCRdb keeps only in-frame clonotypes and omits some of them. The profile shows fewer than 150,000 clones, about 61% of them singletons. This clone was seen a single time. Germline assignment: CDR1 SQVTM and CDR2 ANQGSEA. The CDR3 has 13 amino acids. The ends were cut back, 7 bases at V and 3 bases at J, with 15 bases in the middle. The clonotype was recovered from a human donor with alopecia areata. The source material was CD8+ T cells sorted from blood, sampled at week 4, from a patient treated with tofacitinib. The V gene is TRBV29-1, the J gene TRBJ2-5; D remains ambiguous. CDR3 amino acids: CSERIENEETQYF. CDR3 DNA: TGCAGCGAAAGAATCGAAAATGAAGAGACCCAGTACTTC.